A single sample is the source of the 15 T cell receptor beta chains below, sequenced in a study of human T cells and chemical hapten exposure. Time point noted: patch test 3, about 24 weeks after DPC sensitization. Treatment in this sample: therapeutic diphenylcyclopropenone sensitization with weekly scalp DPC. TCRdb called the RACE reads again in MiXCR, with one record for every CDR3 protein. The sample consists of about 84,000 distinct CDR3 sequences, about 10% of them appearing once. This sample comprised whole blood, obtained in connection with sensitization to the hapten diphenylcyclopropenone (DPC). The receptors shown here come from a woman aged 45-65 years with alopecia areata. Some clones in this sample may be carry-over from other donors' samples.

This clonotype appeared many times. This rearrangement joins TRBV19 to TRBJ1-5, with TRBD1 matching 8 bases. Looked up from germline, CDR1 is LNHDA and CDR2 is SQIVND (reference sequence). The V gene end was trimmed by 7 bases and the J gene end by 2 bases; junction bases not matched to a gene: 7. The CDR3 consists of 15 residues. CDR3 nucleotide sequence: TGTGCCAGTATCCCGGGGGGACAGGGCAATCAGCCCCAGCATTTT. Its protein product is CASIPGGQGNQPQHF.

This clonotype was detected ten times or more. The chain has TRBV3-1 and TRBJ2-7; 9 nucleotides agree with TRBD2. Germline V gene data show CDR1 as LGHDT and CDR2 as YNNKEL (reference sequence). The V and J ends lost 6 bases and 3 bases, in that order; junction bases with no gene match: 18. The CDR3 runs 18 residues. The CDR3 spells CASSQPAGTSTSGYEQYF. DNA of the CDR3: TGTGCCAGCAGTCAACCCGCCGGGACTAGCACTTCCGGCTACGAGCAGTACTTC.

V gene TRBV3-1 combines with J gene TRBJ2-1, with 7 bases fitting TRBD2. Germline V lookup: CDR1 LGHDT, CDR2 YNNKEL (reference sequence). CDR3 length: 16 amino acids. Losses at the gene ends were 0 bases for V and 2 bases for J; bases not matched to a gene: 4. In DNA form, the CDR3 reads TGTGCCAGCAGCCAAGAGATCGGGAGGCCCTACAATGAGCAGTTCTTC. It specifies CASSQEIGRPYNEQFF.

This clonotype was recorded at least ten times. The chain has TRBV27 and TRBJ2-7; maybe TRBD1 (5 bases). The V gene lost 4 bases and the J gene lost 2 bases, with 18 bases spanning the gap. CDR3 length equals 16 residues. Germline CDR1 is MNHEY and CDR2 is SMNVEV (reference sequence). The CDR3 sequence: CASSWSTSRTPYEQYF. The CDR3 DNA reads TGTGCCAGCAGTTGGTCCACATCCAGGACACCCTACGAGCAGTACTTC.

The J gene is TRBJ1-1, the V gene TRBV3-1; D call uncertain. CDR3 length: 13 residues. V lost 0 bases and J lost 8, with 10 bases in between. Germline loops: CDR1 LGHDT, CDR2 YNNKEL (reference sequence). CDR3: CASSQEPFYEAFF. For the CDR3, the DNA is TGTGCCAGCAGCCAAGAACCCTTTTACGAAGCTTTCTTT.

Notes on this clonotype: A clone one base away is much larger, so this may be a read error. Given the absence of the conserved phenylalanine or tryptophan at the CDR3 end, a read error is likely. It is unclear where the CDR3 begins or ends on the DNA, so no DNA is shown, and the CDR3 is as TCRdb lists it. This chain joins TRBV7-9 and TRBJ2-7; TRBD1, the table's D call, was not compared with the DNA. CDR1 is SEHNR, CDR2 FQNEAQ, per germline (reference sequence). Including both end residues, the CDR3 is 12 amino acids long. Here the CDR3 reads CASSLVAGYLFI.

This clonotype has just a few counts. The chain is built from TRBV5-1 and TRBJ2-4; 7 nucleotides line up with TRBD1. V lost 0 bases and J lost 6; bases outside the gene matches: 3. Germline lookup yields CDR1 SGHRS and CDR2 YFSETQ. The CDR3 covers 14 residues. The CDR3 sequence: CASSLGQGPNIQYF. The CDR3, as DNA: TGCGCCAGCAGCTTGGGACAGGGACCAAACATTCAGTACTTC.

This clonotype showed up many times. CDR3 in DNA: TGTGCCAGCAGTTTGCCAGGAGGGAATTCACCCCTCCACTTT. Encoded protein: CASSLPGGNSPLHF. V gene TRBV12-3 or TRBV12-4 combines with J gene TRBJ1-6; D unclear. The CDR3 length is 14 residues. V lost 3 bases and J lost 7, with 10 bases in between.

Many counts were recorded for this clonotype. The chain couples TRBV6-2 or TRBV6-3 to TRBJ2-2; 11 bases fit TRBD2. After removal of 7 bases from V and 4 bases from J, the junction contained 5 bases not matched to a gene. CDR3 length equals 15 residues. Germline assignment: CDR1 MNHEY and CDR2 SVGEGT. CDR3 in amino acids: CASNQLAGATGELFF. The DNA of the CDR3 is TGTGCCAGCAACCAACTAGCGGGAGCCACCGGGGAGCTGTTTTTT.

This clonotype was observed many times. The rearrangement links TRBV12-3 or TRBV12-4 to TRBJ1-6, with D possibly TRBD1 on 5 matching bases. The CDR3 has 18 amino acids. Trimming stripped 3 bases from V and 1 base from J, with 16 bases between. CDR3 amino acids: CASSFSGTAFSYNSPLHF. Written as DNA, the CDR3 is TGTGCCAGCAGTTTTAGCGGGACCGCCTTTTCCTATAATTCACCCCTCCACTTT.

The chain links TRBV7-9 to TRBJ2-1; 11 nucleotides match TRBD2. The germline V gene has CDR1 SEHNR and CDR2 FQNEAQ (reference sequence). V trimming: 5 bases; J trimming: 6 bases; junction bases outside the gene matches: 9. The CDR3 contains 16 residues. CDR3 sequence: CASSPRLSGRANEQFF. In DNA form, the CDR3 reads TGTGCCAGCAGCCCCCGCCTTAGCGGGAGGGCCAATGAGCAGTTCTTC.

The chain couples TRBV3-1 to TRBJ2-5; D is unresolved. V was cut by 1 base and J by 1 base, with 10 bases left in between. Germline-derived CDR1 and CDR2 are LGHDT and YNNKEL (reference sequence). The length of the CDR3 is 15 residues. Written as DNA, the CDR3 is TGTGCCAGCAGCCAAGTCGCGCGGCGCCAAGAGACCCAGTACTTC. It codes for CASSQVARRQETQYF.

The chain joins TRBV20-1 to TRBJ1-2, with a possible D match to TRBD1 (5 bases). Trimming took 5 bases from V and 2 from J, leaving 15 bases between them. This CDR3 has 14 amino acids. Germline CDR1 is DFQATT and CDR2 is SNEGSKA (reference sequence). The CDR3 protein is CSAPSKGSNYGYTF. The CDR3 DNA follows: TGCAGTGCTCCCTCAAAGGGGTCCAACTATGGCTACACCTTC.

J is TRBJ2-1 and V is TRBV11-2; TRBD2 might be the D (5 bases). This CDR3 is 15 amino acids long. V lost 6 bases to trimming and J lost 3 bases, with 15 bases between them. Germline V gene lookup returns CDR1 SGHAT and CDR2 FQNNGV. The CDR3 nucleotides are TGTGCCAGCAGTTCACGACCGGCGGGCTACAATGAGCAGTTCTTC. Protein: CASSSRPAGYNEQFF. Variable domain in full (rest from reference TRBV11-2 and TRBJ2-1): EAGVAQSPRYKIIEKRQSVAFWCNPISGHATLYWYQQILGQGPKLLIQFQNNGVVDDSQLPKDRFSAERLKGVDSTLKIQPAKLEDSAVYLCASSSRPAGYNEQFFGPGTRLTVL.

This clonotype was recorded a few times. The rearrangement joins TRBV11-2 to TRBJ1-3, with D hard to call. The CDR3 is 14 residues long. Looked up from germline, CDR1 is SGHAT and CDR2 is FQNNGV. V was pared by 5 bases and J by 0 bases, with 8 bases between. CDR3 nucleotide sequence: TGTGCCAGCAGCCCTGGGGTCTCTGGAAACACCATATATTTT. The encoded protein is CASSPGVSGNTIYF.